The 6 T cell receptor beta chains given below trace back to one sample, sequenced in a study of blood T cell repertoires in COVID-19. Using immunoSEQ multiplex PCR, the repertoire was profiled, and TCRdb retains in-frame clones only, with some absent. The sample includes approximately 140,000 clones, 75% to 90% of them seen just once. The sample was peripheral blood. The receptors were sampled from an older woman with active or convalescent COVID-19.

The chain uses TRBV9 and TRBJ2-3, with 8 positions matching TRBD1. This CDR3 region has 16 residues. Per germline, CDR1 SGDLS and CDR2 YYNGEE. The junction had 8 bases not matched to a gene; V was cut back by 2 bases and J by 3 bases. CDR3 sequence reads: CASSVSTGVYTDTQYF. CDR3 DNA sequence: TGTGCCAGCAGCGTTTCGACAGGGGTATATACAGATACGCAGTATTTT.

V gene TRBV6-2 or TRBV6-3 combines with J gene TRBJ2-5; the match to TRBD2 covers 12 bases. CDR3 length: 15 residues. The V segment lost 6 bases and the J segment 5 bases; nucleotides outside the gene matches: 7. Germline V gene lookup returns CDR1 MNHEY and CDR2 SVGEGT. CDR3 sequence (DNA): TGTGCCAGCAGCCCAACAGGGACTAGCGGGGAGACCCAGTACTTC. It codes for CASSPTGTSGETQYF.

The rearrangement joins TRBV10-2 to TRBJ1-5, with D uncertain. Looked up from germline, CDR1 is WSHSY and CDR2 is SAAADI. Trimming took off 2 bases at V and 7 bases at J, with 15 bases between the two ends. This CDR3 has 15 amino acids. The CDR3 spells CASSETGDVWQPQHF. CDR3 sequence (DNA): TGCGCCAGCAGTGAGACCGGGGATGTATGGCAGCCCCAGCATTTT.

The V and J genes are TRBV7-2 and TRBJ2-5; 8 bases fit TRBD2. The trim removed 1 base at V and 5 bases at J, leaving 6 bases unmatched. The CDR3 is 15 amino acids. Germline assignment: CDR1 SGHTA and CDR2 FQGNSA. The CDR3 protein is CASSLVAGGRETQYF. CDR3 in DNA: TGTGCCAGCAGCTTAGTGGCGGGGGGTAGGGAGACCCAGTACTTC.

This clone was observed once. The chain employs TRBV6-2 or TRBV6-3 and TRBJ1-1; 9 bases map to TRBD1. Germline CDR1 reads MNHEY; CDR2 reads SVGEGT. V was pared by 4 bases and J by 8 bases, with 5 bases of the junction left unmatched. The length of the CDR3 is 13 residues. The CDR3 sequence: CASSLGTGREAFF. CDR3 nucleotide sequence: TGTGCCAGCAGTTTGGGGACAGGGAGGGAAGCTTTCTTT.

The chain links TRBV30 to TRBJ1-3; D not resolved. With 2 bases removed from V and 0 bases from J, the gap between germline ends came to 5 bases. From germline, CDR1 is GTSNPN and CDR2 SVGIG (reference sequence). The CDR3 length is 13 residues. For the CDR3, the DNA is TGTGCCTGGAGTCTTTACTCTGGAAACACCATATATTTT. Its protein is CAWSLYSGNTIYF.